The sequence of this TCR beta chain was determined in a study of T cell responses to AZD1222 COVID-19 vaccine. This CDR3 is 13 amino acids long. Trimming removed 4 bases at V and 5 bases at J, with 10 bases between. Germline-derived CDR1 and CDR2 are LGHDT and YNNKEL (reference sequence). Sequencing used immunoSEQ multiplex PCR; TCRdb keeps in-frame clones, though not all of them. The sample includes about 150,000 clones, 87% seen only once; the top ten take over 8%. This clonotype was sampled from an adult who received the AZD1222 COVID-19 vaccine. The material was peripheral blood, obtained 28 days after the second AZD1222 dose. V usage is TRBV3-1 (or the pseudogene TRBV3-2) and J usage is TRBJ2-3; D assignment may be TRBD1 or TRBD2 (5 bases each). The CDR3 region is CASSLGGEDTQYF. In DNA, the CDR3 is TGTGCCAGCAGCCTTGGGGGAGAAGATACGCAGTATTTT.